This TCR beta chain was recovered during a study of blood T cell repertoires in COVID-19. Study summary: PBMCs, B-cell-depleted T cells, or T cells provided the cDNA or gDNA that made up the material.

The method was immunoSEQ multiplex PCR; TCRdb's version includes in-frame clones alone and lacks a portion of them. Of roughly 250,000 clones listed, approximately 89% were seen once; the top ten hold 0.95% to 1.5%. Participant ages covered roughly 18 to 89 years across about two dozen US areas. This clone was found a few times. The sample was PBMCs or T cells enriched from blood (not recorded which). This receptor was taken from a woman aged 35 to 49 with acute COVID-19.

CDR3 in DNA: TGTGCCATCAGTGACTCCCGCGACAGGGGGCTCTCCTACGAGCAGTACGTC. Translation gives CAISDSRDRGLSYEQYV. V gene TRBV10-3 combines with J gene TRBJ2-7, with TRBD1 identical over 10 bases. The germline V gene encodes CDR1 ENHRY and CDR2 SYGVKD. Trimming took 3 bases from V and 0 from J; bases not matched to a gene: 8. This CDR3 spans 17 amino acids.